This passage covers 18 T cell receptor beta chains from one sample sequenced in a study of T-cell reconstitution after alpha-beta-depleted transplantation in children. Unique molecular identifiers were incorporated into the prepared TCRbeta library. Each CDR3 protein gets one entry after TCRdb re-called the PCR reads with MiXCR. This sample has over 400,000 distinct CDR3 sequences, with around 12% found just once. The sample here was PBMCs from the stem cell graft donor, taken from the stem cell graft. These receptors were taken from a human donor who donated a stem cell graft to a child with combined immunodeficiency.

This clonotype was recorded a few times. The rearrangement uses TRBV24-1 and TRBJ2-5, with D perhaps TRBD2 (5 bases). CDR1 is KGHDR and CDR2 is SFDVKD in the germline V gene. This CDR3 is 13 amino acids long. Trimming stripped 5 bases from V and 5 bases from J, with 11 bases between. The CDR3 nucleotides read TGTGCCACCAGTGCGAACAGAGGGGAGACCCAGTACTTC. Translated: CATSANRGETQYF.

This clonotype was detected only a few times. The chain carries TRBV6-5 and TRBJ1-4; D possibly corresponds to TRBD1 (5 bases). The germline V and J ends were trimmed by 4 bases and 7 bases, with 19 bases remaining between them. The CDR3 is made up of 16 amino acids. Looked up from germline, CDR1 is MNHEY and CDR2 is SVGAGI. CDR3 residues: CASSWGPRGAGEKLFF. In nucleotides, the CDR3 is TGTGCCAGCAGTTGGGGCCCGAGGGGCGCAGGTGAAAAACTGTTTTTT.

The sample holds a few counts of this clonotype. The chain joins TRBV20-1 to TRBJ1-2; TRBD1 might be the D (5 bases). Germline-derived CDR1 and CDR2 are DFQATT and SNEGSKA (reference sequence). Trimming pared 4 bases from V and 4 bases from J, leaving 10 bases between. This CDR3 is built from 12 residues. The CDR3 bases are TGCAGTGCTAATGCAGGGCCCTATGGCTACACCTTC. Protein sequence: CSANAGPYGYTF.

The chain is built from TRBV18 and TRBJ2-2, with D perhaps TRBD2 (5 bases). The ends were cut back, 2 bases at V and 9 bases at J, with 13 bases in the middle. The germline gives CDR1 KGHSH, CDR2 LQKENI. The CDR3 extends over 14 amino acids. Written as DNA, the CDR3 is TGTGCCAGCTCACCAATCGCTAGCTCCTGGGAGCTGTTTTTT. Its protein product is CASSPIASSWELFF.

This chain connects TRBV12-3 or TRBV12-4 to TRBJ2-1; 12 nucleotides line up with TRBD2. The CDR3 runs 17 residues. J lost 7 bases, V lost 2 bases, and 9 bases had no gene match. The CDR3 region has the DNA TGTGCCAGCAGTTTAAGGCTACTAGCGGGGGGCCCGAATGAGCAGTTCTTC. It codes for CASSLRLLAGGPNEQFF.

This clonotype occurred a few times. The CDR3 DNA reads as TGTGCCAGCAGCTCCGGGGGGTGGGGGGCTGGCACTGAAGCTTTCTTT. This codes for CASSSGGWGAGTEAFF. The genes are TRBV9 and TRBJ1-1; possible D gene TRBD1, 6 bases. Germline lookup yields CDR1 SGDLS and CDR2 YYNGEE. V lost 4 bases and J 4 bases, leaving 20 bases between the germline ends. The CDR3 contains 16 residues.

This clonotype has a count of ten or more. The V gene is TRBV12-5, the J gene TRBJ2-5; D call uncertain. The CDR3 spans 11 residues. Trimming left V 3 bases short and J 12 bases short, with 11 bases between. Germline V lookup: CDR1 LGHNT, CDR2 FRNRAP. The CDR3 loop is CASGFGSWEYF. In nucleotides, the CDR3 is TGTGCTAGTGGTTTTGGCAGCTGGGAGTACTTC. Based on the CDR3 plus reference TRBV12-5 and TRBJ2-5, the full variable domain is DARVTQTPRHKVTEMGQEVTMRCQPILGHNTVFWYRQTMMQGLELLAYFRNRAPLDDSGMPKDRFSAEMPDATLATLKIQPSEPRDSAVYFCASGFGSWEYFGPGTRLLVL.

The gene calls are TRBV12-3 or TRBV12-4 and TRBJ2-7; D may be TRBD1 (7 bases). The V end lost 6 bases, the J end lost 5 bases, and 20 bases lay between the germline ends. This CDR3 region has 15 residues. The CDR3 DNA follows: TGTGCCAGCAGCCACCTCGGCCCAGGGGGGAACGAGCAGTACTTC. This translates into CASSHLGPGGNEQYF.

This clonotype was counted many times. The chain joins TRBV6-2 or TRBV6-3 to TRBJ2-4, with 7 bases that match TRBD1. The CDR3 is 16 amino acids. The V and J ends lost 6 bases and 5 bases, in that order; junction bases with no gene match: 13. CDR1 and CDR2 (germline): MNHEY, SVGEGT. CDR3 sequence reads: CASRRQGLEPENIQYF. In nucleotides, the CDR3 is TGTGCCAGCAGACGACAGGGCCTTGAACCCGAAAACATTCAGTACTTC.

The table lists this clonotype with a few counts. The chain combines TRBV12-3 or TRBV12-4 with TRBJ1-2, with no clear D. CDR3 length: 13 residues. Trimming removed 6 bases from V and 9 bases from J, with 17 bases in between. CDR3 nucleotides: TGTGCCAGCAGCCCTAGGGCGGGTCTACGCTACACCTTC. This encodes CASSPRAGLRYTF.

This clonotype was counted at least ten times. The V and J genes are TRBV7-9 and TRBJ1-1; D possibly corresponds to TRBD1 (6 bases). This CDR3 is 18 amino acids long. CDR1 and CDR2 from the germline V gene are SEHNR and FQNEAQ (reference sequence). Trimming shortened V by 2 bases and J by 1 base, and 20 bases separated the two germline ends. CDR3 coding DNA: TGTGCCAGCAGCTTACCCCCCAGGGGTGGGAACACGAACACTGAAGCTTTCTTT. This translates into CASSLPPRGGNTNTEAFF.

The rearrangement joins TRBV11-2 to TRBJ2-2; 7 bases agree with TRBD1. The CDR3 consists of 14 residues. The V and J ends lost 0 bases and 7 bases, in that order; junction bases with no gene match: 2. Germline assignment: CDR1 SGHAT and CDR2 FQNNGV. CDR3 nucleotides: TGTGCCAGCAGCTTAGATGACAGGGTCGGGGAGCTGTTTTTT. Residues: CASSLDDRVGELFF. Using reference TRBV11-2 and TRBJ2-2 for the parts outside the CDR3, the full variable domain is EAGVAQSPRYKIIEKRQSVAFWCNPISGHATLYWYQQILGQGPKLLIQFQNNGVVDDSQLPKDRFSAERLKGVDSTLKIQPAKLEDSAVYLCASSLDDRVGELFFGEGSRLTVL.

This clonotype showed up many times. DNA of the CDR3: TGTGCCAGCAGCTTAGATACCTACAATGAGCAGTTCTTC. Translating gives CASSLDTYNEQFF. This chain connects TRBV7-9 to TRBJ2-1, with D hard to call. The CDR3 is made up of 13 amino acids. Trimming removed 1 base from V and 2 bases from J, with 3 bases in between. Germline CDR1 reads SEHNR; CDR2 reads FQNEAQ (reference sequence).

In its sample, this clonotype was seen many times. The chain joins TRBV6-5 to TRBJ2-3; D may be TRBD2 (6 bases). Per the germline V gene, CDR1 is MNHEY and CDR2 is SVGAGI. Trimming left V 3 bases short and J 4 bases short, with 17 bases between. This CDR3 has 16 residues. In DNA form, the CDR3 reads TGTGCCAGCAGTTATTACCCGACGGGGGTCGCAGATACGCAGTATTTT. This sequence encodes CASSYYPTGVADTQYF.

This sequence joins TRBV24-1 and TRBJ2-1; tentatively, D is TRBD2 (5 bases). Trimming pared 4 bases from V and 1 base from J, leaving 7 bases between. The CDR3 loop spans 14 amino acids. In germline, CDR1 is KGHDR, CDR2 SFDVKD. In nucleotides, the CDR3 is TGTGCCACCAGTGAGACGGGGTCCTACAATGAGCAGTTCTTC. Translated, it gives CATSETGSYNEQFF.

The chain has TRBV12-3 or TRBV12-4 and TRBJ2-7; D unclear. V lost 7 bases, J lost 2 bases, and 9 bases lay in between. CDR3 length: 12 residues. This chain's CDR3 is CASTQNTYEQYF. CDR3 coding DNA: TGTGCCAGCACTCAGAACACCTACGAGCAGTACTTC.

This clonotype came up a few times. The chain uses TRBV30 and TRBJ2-7; 11 nucleotides agree with TRBD2. The CDR3 is made up of 17 amino acids. The V gene end was trimmed by 0 bases and the J gene end by 7 bases; junction bases not matched to a gene: 14. From germline, CDR1 is GTSNPN and CDR2 SVGIG (reference sequence). CDR3 region: CAWSVSRTSGRVREQYF. The CDR3 DNA follows: TGTGCCTGGAGTGTATCTAGAACTAGCGGGAGAGTGCGTGAGCAGTACTTC.

V usage is TRBV29-1 and J usage is TRBJ2-1; a possible D gene is TRBD2 (5 bases). From germline, CDR1 is SQVTM and CDR2 ANQGSEA. CDR3 length: 13 residues. Between the trimmed V and J ends, which lost 4 bases and 0 bases, there was a span of 7 bases. CDR3 bases: TGCAGCGTTGGGCGGGCCTCCTACAATGAGCAGTTCTTC. Amino acids: CSVGRASYNEQFF.